Below, one T cell receptor (beta chain) is given with its context. This sample was taken from a study of blood T cell repertoires in COVID-19. Produced via immunoSEQ multiplex PCR; TCRdb's table is partial and in-frame only. The sample includes almost 95,000 clones, roughly 85% of them seen just once. CDR1 and CDR2 from the germline V gene are SGDLS and YYNGEE. V was clipped by 4 bases and J by 4 bases; unmatched bases: 9. The CDR3 extends over 15 amino acids. The sequenced sample consisted of peripheral blood. The TCR was taken from a woman aged 60-75 years with COVID-19, enrolled during active disease. This rearrangement joins TRBV9 to TRBJ2-5; 8 bases are a match to TRBD1. This chain's CDR3 is CASSTQGAGGETQYF. As DNA, the CDR3 is TGTGCCAGCAGCACTCAGGGGGCGGGTGGAGAGACCCAGTACTTC.